The clone carrying this TCR beta chain was detected ten times or more. No antigen is known for it. In TCRdb, the multiplex PCR reads were re-called with MiXCR into one record per CDR3 protein. The sample carries around 120,000 distinct CDR3 sequences, about 20% recorded once. Breast cancer patients provided tissue from their axillary draining lymph nodes. This sample is drawn from a study of breast tumors, draining lymph nodes, adjacent tissues. General observations from the study: Luminal-like breast cancer showed significantly higher tumor–nontumor repertoire similarity than basal-like. Findings are consistent with lymph node origin and intratumoral expansion of most tumor T cells. Tumors had less TCR diversity than lymph nodes, more than nontumor tissue.

This CDR3 spans 16 amino acids. The junction had 3 bases not matched to a gene; V was cut back by 1 base and J by 2 bases. Germline values: CDR1 MGHRA, CDR2 YSYEKL. Sequencing used axillary lymph node tissue. This chain uses TRBV4-1 with TRBJ2-3; 10 positions match TRBD2. The clonotype was recovered from a female donor with breast cancer. Some clones in this sample may be carry-over from other donors' samples. CDR3 nucleotide sequence: TGCGCCAGCAGCCAAGGGGGACTAGCGATCACAGATACGCAGTATTTT. This codes for CASSQGGLAITDTQYF.